The 15 T cell receptor beta chains reported below all come from one sample, sequenced in a study of blood T cells in healthy people across ages. PCR was performed a second time for about 7 to 12 cycles using a sample-barcoded 5' primer and a J-beta primer mix. TCRdb called the 5' RACE reads again in MiXCR, with one record for every CDR3 protein. The repertoire holds about 1.4 million distinct CDR3 sequences, with almost 60% as singletons. Specimen: blood. The receptors were gathered from a man aged 18 to 30 in good health.

DNA of the CDR3: TGTGCCAGCAGGCCACAGGGTATGGTAGAGACCCAGTACTTC. It encodes CASRPQGMVETQYF. V is TRBV6-5 and J is TRBJ2-5, with D perhaps TRBD1 (6 bases). The CDR3 spans 14 residues. Trimming pared 6 bases from V and 4 bases from J, leaving 15 bases between. From germline, CDR1 is MNHEY and CDR2 SVGAGI.

This clonotype occurred once. The chain employs TRBV5-1 and TRBJ2-1; 10 bases line up with TRBD2. CDR1 and CDR2 from the germline V gene are SGHRS and YFSETQ. CDR3 length: 17 residues. J was trimmed by 6 bases and V by 5 bases; bases with no gene match: 14. CDR3 DNA sequence: TGCGCCAGCAGAGATACTCTAGCGGGAGCCCCCTCCAATGAGCAGTTCTTC. It specifies CASRDTLAGAPSNEQFF.

This clonotype has a handful of counts. The chain employs TRBV7-2 and TRBJ1-5; perhaps TRBD1 as D (6 bases). This CDR3 region has 16 residues. Germline CDR1 and CDR2: SGHTA and FQGNSA. Trimming removed 5 bases at V and 2 bases at J, with 16 bases between. The CDR3 DNA sequence: TGTGCCAGCAGCCCCCTTACAGGGCAGGGCAATCAGCCCCAGCATTTT. Residues: CASSPLTGQGNQPQHF.

V gene TRBV27 combines with J gene TRBJ2-3; D perhaps matches TRBD1 (5 bases). Germline V lookup: CDR1 MNHEY, CDR2 SMNVEV (reference sequence). The CDR3 is made up of 15 amino acids. The germline V and J ends were trimmed by 6 bases and 2 bases, with 15 bases remaining between them. As DNA, the CDR3 is TGTGCCAGCAGATCCGACAGAGACCACACAGATACGCAGTATTTT. Translated: CASRSDRDHTDTQYF.

This rearrangement joins TRBV13 to TRBJ1-1; the match to TRBD1 covers 10 bases. Germline values: CDR1 PRHDT, CDR2 FYEKMQ (reference sequence). Trimming took 5 bases from V and 4 from J; bases not matched to a gene: 4. The CDR3 length is 14 residues. CDR3 in amino acids: CASSPWTGGTEAFF. CDR3 sequence (DNA): TGTGCCAGCAGCCCCTGGACAGGGGGCACTGAAGCTTTCTTT.

The V gene is TRBV20-1, the J gene TRBJ1-2, with D possibly matching TRBD1 (5 bases). The CDR3 extends over 11 amino acids. CDR1 and CDR2 from the germline V gene are DFQATT and SNEGSKA (reference sequence). The V gene lost 3 bases and the J gene lost 6 bases, with 8 bases spanning the gap. The CDR3 spells CSAREGHGYTF. The CDR3, as DNA: TGCAGTGCTAGGGAGGGGCATGGCTACACCTTC.

The chain joins TRBV10-3 to TRBJ2-6, with D unclear. Trimming pared 1 base from V and 0 bases from J, leaving 10 bases between. The CDR3 has 17 residues. In germline, CDR1 is ENHRY, CDR2 SYGVKD. The CDR3 region is CAISELAGSSGANVLTF. The CDR3 bases are TGTGCCATCAGTGAGTTGGCTGGAAGCTCTGGGGCCAACGTCCTGACTTTC.

The chain joins TRBV19 to TRBJ2-7; D is tentatively TRBD1 or TRBD2 (5 bases each). This CDR3 is 16 amino acids long. The V end lost 6 bases, the J end lost 3 bases, and 21 bases lay between the germline ends. Germline V gene data show CDR1 as LNHDA and CDR2 as SQIVND (reference sequence). CDR3 loop: CASRGITGAGIYEQYF. The CDR3 DNA sequence: TGTGCCAGTAGGGGAATCACCGGGGCCGGAATCTACGAGCAGTACTTC.

J is TRBJ2-1 and V is TRBV7-6, with unresolved D. The germline V gene has CDR1 SGHVS and CDR2 FNYEAQ. The CDR3 is 16 amino acids. V lost 1 base and J lost 4, with 14 bases in between. CDR3 protein: CASSLVGTQVYNEQFF. In DNA form, the CDR3 reads TGTGCCAGCAGCTTAGTGGGCACCCAGGTTTACAATGAGCAGTTCTTC.

J is TRBJ2-1 and V is TRBV2, with D unclear. The germline V gene encodes CDR1 SNHLY and CDR2 FYNNEI. Trimming shortened V by 10 bases and J by 0 bases, and 10 bases separated the two germline ends. CDR3 size: 13 residues. Here the CDR3 DNA reads TGTGCCACCCTGCGTATCTCCTACAATGAGCAGTTCTTC. It specifies CATLRISYNEQFF.

The chain joins TRBV29-1 to TRBJ2-3; D possibly corresponds to TRBD1 (5 bases). The CDR3 is 14 residues long. Germline V lookup: CDR1 SQVTM, CDR2 ANQGSEA. Trimming stripped 6 bases from V and 3 bases from J, with 16 bases between. CDR3 sequence reads: CSVKGDQGTDTQYF. CDR3 DNA: TGCAGCGTAAAAGGGGATCAGGGTACAGATACGCAGTATTTT.

Many counts were recorded for this clonotype. The J gene is TRBJ2-3, the V gene TRBV7-9; D is ambiguous. Trimming took 5 bases from V and 3 from J, leaving 6 bases between them. Germline values: CDR1 SEHNR, CDR2 FQNEAQ (reference sequence). The CDR3 extends over 12 amino acids. CDR3 nucleotides: TGTGCCAGCAGCCCCGCTACAGATACGCAGTATTTT. This sequence encodes CASSPATDTQYF.

This clonotype was seen only a few times. V usage is TRBV6-2 or TRBV6-3 and J usage is TRBJ2-4, with unresolved D. CDR1 and CDR2 (germline): MNHEY, SVGEGT. The CDR3 has 15 residues. Between the trimmed V and J ends, which lost 5 bases and 0 bases, there was a span of 11 bases. CDR3 loop: CASSRWREAKNIQYF. CDR3 nucleotide sequence: TGTGCCAGCAGTCGGTGGCGTGAAGCCAAAAACATTCAGTACTTC.

This chain links TRBV2 with TRBJ1-4; D remains unclear. This CDR3 is built from 14 residues. V shed 5 bases and J shed 7 bases, with 14 bases lying between them. CDR1 and CDR2 from the germline V gene are SNHLY and FYNNEI. CDR3 in DNA: TGTGCCAGCAGTCCGGACCTTAACCCTGAAAAACTGTTTTTT. Protein sequence: CASSPDLNPEKLFF.

J is TRBJ2-7 and V is TRBV7-2; D might be TRBD1 or TRBD2, each matching 7 bases. CDR1 is SGHTA and CDR2 is FQGNSA in the germline V gene. CDR3 length: 17 amino acids. V lost 3 bases to trimming and J lost 0 bases, with 18 bases between them. CDR3 DNA sequence: TGTGCCAGCAGCTTCGATGGGGGGGGACAGAGCTCCTACGAGCAGTACTTC. This sequence encodes CASSFDGGGQSSYEQYF.